This T cell receptor (beta chain) emerged from a study of spatial heterogeneity in lung cancer. Time point specified: sample taken at primary tumor resection. The CDR3 loop spans 14 amino acids. The V end was cut by 8 bases, the J end by 4 bases, with 17 bases between. Looked up from germline, CDR1 is MDHEN and CDR2 is SYDVKM. TCRdb reprocessed the 5' RACE reads with MiXCR, giving one entry per CDR3 protein. The data show tens of thousands of distinct CDR3 sequences, 3% to 3.5% seen once. This clonotype was detected many times. The TCR comes from a male donor with early-stage non-small cell lung cancer. V gene TRBV28 combines with J gene TRBJ1-2, with D perhaps TRBD1 (5 bases). Sequencing was performed on normal lung tissue next to the tumor, taken at surgery. The CDR3 reads CASLGNTGGYGYTF. The CDR3 nucleotides are TGTGCCAGCCTCGGAAATACGGGGGGCTATGGCTACACCTTC.